The rows below give T cell receptor beta chains drawn from one sample of a study of graft-versus-host responses after intestinal transplantation. Their target antigens are unknown. The data were produced by immunoSEQ multiplex PCR, yet TCRdb's version contains in-frame clones alone and is incomplete. This table holds over 90,000 clones, roughly nine tenths found once. The sample was unstimulated CD8+ T cells sorted from spleen or lymph node cells, taken before intestinal transplant. The receptor set was obtained from a human donor who received an intestinal transplant. Each CDR3 is given with its conserved first and last residue. The D gene is left open where the match is weak. Clone size is given for some rows only: seen once, a few or many times, or a class if the clone is expanded.

CDR3nt,CDR3aa,j_gene,abundance,v_gene,d_gene
TGTGCCAGCAGCTTTAGCGGGAGTAGGGATGAGCAGTTCTTC,CASSFSGSRDEQFF,TRBJ2-1,-,TRBV7-9,TRBD2
TGCGCCAGCAGGGCCTTCGCTAGCGCCGACCAAGAGACCCAGTACTTC,CASRAFASADQETQYF,TRBJ2-5,-,TRBV10-2,-
TGTGCCAGCGCCACTAGCGGGGTGGGGGAGCAGTACTTC,CASATSGVGEQYF,TRBJ2-7,once,TRBV27,TRBD2
TGTGCCAGTAGCGCCGGGACAGGGGCCTACGAGCAGTACTTC,CASSAGTGAYEQYF,TRBJ2-7,-,TRBV19,TRBD1
TGTGCCAGCAGCGTAGCCTTTAACAATGAGCAGTTCTTC,CASSVAFNNEQFF,TRBJ2-1,-,TRBV9,-
TGTGCCAGTGCCGAGACAGACGCCTACTATGGCTACACCTTC,CASAETDAYYGYTF,TRBJ1-2,-,TRBV19,-
TGTGCCACGTCCACAGACCACGACGGCTACGAGCAGTACTTC,CATSTDHDGYEQYF,TRBJ2-7,-,TRBV19,-
TGTGCCAGCACCCCCCCGGGGGGGGAGCAGTACTTC,CASTPPGGEQYF,TRBJ2-7,-,TRBV7-9,TRBD2
TGTGCCAGCACCAAGCGGGTCTGGGCGCGCGATGAGCAGTTCTTC,CASTKRVWARDEQFF,TRBJ2-1,-,TRBV2,-
TGTGCCAGCAGCTTACCGATCCACGGAGAGACCCAGTACTTC,CASSLPIHGETQYF,TRBJ2-5,-,TRBV7-9,-